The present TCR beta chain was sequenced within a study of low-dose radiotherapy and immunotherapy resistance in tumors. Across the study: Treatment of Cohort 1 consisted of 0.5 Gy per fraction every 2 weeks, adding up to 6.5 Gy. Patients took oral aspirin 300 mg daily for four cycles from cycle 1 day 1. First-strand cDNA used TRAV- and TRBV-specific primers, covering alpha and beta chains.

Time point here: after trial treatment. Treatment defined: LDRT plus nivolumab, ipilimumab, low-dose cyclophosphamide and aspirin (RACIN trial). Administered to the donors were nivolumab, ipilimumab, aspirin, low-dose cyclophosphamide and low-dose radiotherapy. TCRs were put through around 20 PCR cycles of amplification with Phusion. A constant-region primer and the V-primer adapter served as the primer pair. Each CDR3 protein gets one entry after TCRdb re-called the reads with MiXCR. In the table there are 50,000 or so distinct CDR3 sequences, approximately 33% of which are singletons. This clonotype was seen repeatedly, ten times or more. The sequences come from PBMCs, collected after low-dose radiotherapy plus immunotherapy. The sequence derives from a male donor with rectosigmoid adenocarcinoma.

In DNA form, the CDR3 reads TGTGCCAGCAGCTTTAGACAGGGTTGGACAGATACGCAGTATTTT. Amino acids: CASSFRQGWTDTQYF. V is TRBV7-2 and J is TRBJ2-3, with 7 positions matching TRBD1. Germline assignment: CDR1 SGHTA and CDR2 FQGNSA. The CDR3 is 15 residues long. V gave up 3 bases and J gave up 3 bases; unmatched junction bases: 6.